The entry below describes one T cell receptor beta chain. Its antigen is as yet unknown. Sorting was done in triplicate for each CD8+ T cell subset (about 300,000 cells each). The source of the sample is a study of CXCR3-negative and CXCR3-positive naive CD8 T cells. UMI labels and 5' RACE were used to prepare the TRB cDNA libraries. TCRdb derives one entry per CDR3 protein from the 5' RACE reads, leaving out DNA. The sample includes approximately 47,000 distinct CDR3 sequences. CDR3 size: 15 residues. Germline CDR1 is DFQATT and CDR2 is SNEGSKA (reference sequence). General observations from the study: Cryopreservation partially lowered CXCR3 expression, so most assays used fresh PBMCs. Naive cells that were CXCR3-positive had more hydrophobic TRB CDR3s (compared with CXCR3-negative naive cells).

The sequence derives from a human donor in good health. Some clones in this sample may be carry-over from other donors' samples. The sample was naive CXCR3- CD8+ T cells from blood. The subset is: CD45RO-CCR7+CD27+CD95- naive CD8+ T cells lacking CXCR3 (TNR3-). This chain joins TRBV20-1 and TRBJ2-3; TCRdb designates TRBD2, a call that cannot be tested without DNA. CDR3 sequence reads: CSARPSQVDTDTQYF.